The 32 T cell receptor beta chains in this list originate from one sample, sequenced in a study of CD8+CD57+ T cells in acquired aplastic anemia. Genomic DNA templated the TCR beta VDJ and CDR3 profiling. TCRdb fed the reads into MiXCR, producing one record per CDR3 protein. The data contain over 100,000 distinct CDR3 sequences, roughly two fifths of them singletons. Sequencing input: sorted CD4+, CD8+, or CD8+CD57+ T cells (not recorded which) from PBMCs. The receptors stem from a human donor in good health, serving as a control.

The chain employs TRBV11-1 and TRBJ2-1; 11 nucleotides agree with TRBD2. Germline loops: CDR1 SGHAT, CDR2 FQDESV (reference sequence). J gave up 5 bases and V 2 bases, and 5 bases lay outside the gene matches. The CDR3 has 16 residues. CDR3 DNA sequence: TGTGCCAGCAGCTTACAGGGGACTAGCGGAAACAATGAGCAGTTCTTC. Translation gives CASSLQGTSGNNEQFF.

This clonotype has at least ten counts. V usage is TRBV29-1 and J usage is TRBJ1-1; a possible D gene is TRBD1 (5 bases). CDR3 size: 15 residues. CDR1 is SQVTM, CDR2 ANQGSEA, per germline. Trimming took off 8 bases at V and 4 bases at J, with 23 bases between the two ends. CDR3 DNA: TGCAGCCCCCCCTTAGTATCCGGGGACTGCACTGAAGCTTTCTTT. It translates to CSPPLVSGDCTEAFF.

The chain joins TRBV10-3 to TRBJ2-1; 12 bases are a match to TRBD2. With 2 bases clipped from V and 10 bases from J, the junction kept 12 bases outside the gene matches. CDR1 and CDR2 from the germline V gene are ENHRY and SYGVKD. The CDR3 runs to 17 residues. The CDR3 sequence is CAISEPGLAGARGEQFF. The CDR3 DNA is TGTGCCATCAGTGAGCCGGGACTAGCGGGTGCGAGGGGCGAGCAGTTCTTC.

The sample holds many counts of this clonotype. In DNA, the CDR3 is TGCAGTGCTAGAGATTGGCGGGCCGGGGAGCTGTTTTTT. Translated, it gives CSARDWRAGELFF. The chain couples TRBV20-1 to TRBJ2-2; TRBD2 might be the D (5 bases). Germline CDR1 DFQATT, CDR2 SNEGSKA (reference sequence). This CDR3 is 13 amino acids long. V was cut by 0 bases and J by 6 bases, with 8 bases left in between.

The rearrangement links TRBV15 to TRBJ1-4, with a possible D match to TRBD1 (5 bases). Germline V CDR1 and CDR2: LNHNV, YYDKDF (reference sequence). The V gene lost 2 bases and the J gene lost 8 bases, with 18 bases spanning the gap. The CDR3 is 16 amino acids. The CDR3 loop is CATSRPRGVLKEKLFF. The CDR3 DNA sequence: TGTGCCACCAGCAGACCCCGGGGGGTCCTTAAGGAAAAACTGTTTTTT.

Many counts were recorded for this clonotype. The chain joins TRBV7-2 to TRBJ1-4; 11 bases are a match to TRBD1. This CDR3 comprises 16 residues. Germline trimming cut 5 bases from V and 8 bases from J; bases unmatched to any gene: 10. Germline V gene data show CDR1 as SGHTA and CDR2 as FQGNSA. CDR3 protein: CASSVPGTGGTEKLFF. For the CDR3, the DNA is TGTGCCAGCAGCGTACCCGGGACAGGGGGGACGGAAAAACTGTTTTTT.

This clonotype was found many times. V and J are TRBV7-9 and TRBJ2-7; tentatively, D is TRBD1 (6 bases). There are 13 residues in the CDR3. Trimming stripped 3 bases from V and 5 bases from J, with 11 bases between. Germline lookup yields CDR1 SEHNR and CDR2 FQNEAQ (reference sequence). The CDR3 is CASSFNRDHEQYF. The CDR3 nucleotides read TGTGCCAGCAGCTTTAACAGGGACCACGAGCAGTACTTC.

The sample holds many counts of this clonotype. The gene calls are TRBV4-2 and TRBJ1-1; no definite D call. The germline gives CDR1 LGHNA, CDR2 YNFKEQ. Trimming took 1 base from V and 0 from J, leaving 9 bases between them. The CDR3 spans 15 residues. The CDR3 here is CASSQGTPLNTEAFF. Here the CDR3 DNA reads TGTGCCAGCAGCCAAGGGACCCCCCTGAACACTGAAGCTTTCTTT.

The CDR3 spells CASSEALQGETQYF. In nucleotides, the CDR3 is TGTGCCAGCAGTGAAGCGCTTCAGGGGGAGACCCAGTACTTC. V is TRBV2 and J is TRBJ2-5, with D possibly TRBD1 on 6 matching bases. CDR1 SNHLY and CDR2 FYNNEI come from the germline V gene. The ends were cut back, 0 bases at V and 5 bases at J, with 10 bases in the middle. CDR3 length: 14 residues.

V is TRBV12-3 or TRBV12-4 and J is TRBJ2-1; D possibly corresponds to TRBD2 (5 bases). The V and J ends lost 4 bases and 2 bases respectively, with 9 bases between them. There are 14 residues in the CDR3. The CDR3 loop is CASSSGSPYNEQFF. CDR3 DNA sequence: TGTGCCAGCAGTTCGGGGAGCCCCTACAATGAGCAGTTCTTC.

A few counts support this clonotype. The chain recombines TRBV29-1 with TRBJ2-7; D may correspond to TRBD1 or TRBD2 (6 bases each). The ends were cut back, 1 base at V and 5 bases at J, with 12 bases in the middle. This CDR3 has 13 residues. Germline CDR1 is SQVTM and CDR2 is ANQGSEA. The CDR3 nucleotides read TGCAGCGTTGAAGGGGGGGCGCGGGACGAGCAGTACTTC. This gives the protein CSVEGGARDEQYF.

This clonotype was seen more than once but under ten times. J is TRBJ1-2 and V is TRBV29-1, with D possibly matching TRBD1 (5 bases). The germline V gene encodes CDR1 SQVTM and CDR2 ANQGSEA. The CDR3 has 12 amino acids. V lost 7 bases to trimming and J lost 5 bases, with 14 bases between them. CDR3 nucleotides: TGCAGCGATGCCCTGGGGGGGTATGGCTACACCTTC. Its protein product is CSDALGGYGYTF.

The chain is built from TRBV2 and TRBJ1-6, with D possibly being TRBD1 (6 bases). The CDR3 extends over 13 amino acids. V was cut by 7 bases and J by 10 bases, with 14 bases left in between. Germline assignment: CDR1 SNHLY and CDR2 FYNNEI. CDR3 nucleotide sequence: TGTGCCAGCACGACAGGCCGAGGGTCACCCCTCCACTTT. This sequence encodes CASTTGRGSPLHF.

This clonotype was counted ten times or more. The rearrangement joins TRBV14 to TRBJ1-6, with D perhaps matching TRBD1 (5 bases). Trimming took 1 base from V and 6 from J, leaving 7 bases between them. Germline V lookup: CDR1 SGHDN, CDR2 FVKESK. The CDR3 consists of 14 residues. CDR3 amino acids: CASSQGQFNSPLHF. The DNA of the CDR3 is TGTGCCAGCAGCCAAGGACAGTTTAATTCACCCCTCCACTTT.

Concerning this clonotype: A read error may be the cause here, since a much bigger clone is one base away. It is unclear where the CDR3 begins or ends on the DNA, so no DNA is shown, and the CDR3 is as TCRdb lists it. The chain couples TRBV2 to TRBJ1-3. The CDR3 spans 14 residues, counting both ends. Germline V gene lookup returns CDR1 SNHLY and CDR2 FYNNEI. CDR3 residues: CASSFVGIGNTTYF.

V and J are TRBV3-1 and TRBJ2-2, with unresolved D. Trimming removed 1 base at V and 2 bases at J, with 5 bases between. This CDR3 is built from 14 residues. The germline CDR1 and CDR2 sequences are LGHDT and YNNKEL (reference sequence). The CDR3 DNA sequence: TGTGCCAGCAGCCAAGCGGGCAACACCGGGGAGCTGTTTTTT. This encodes CASSQAGNTGELFF.

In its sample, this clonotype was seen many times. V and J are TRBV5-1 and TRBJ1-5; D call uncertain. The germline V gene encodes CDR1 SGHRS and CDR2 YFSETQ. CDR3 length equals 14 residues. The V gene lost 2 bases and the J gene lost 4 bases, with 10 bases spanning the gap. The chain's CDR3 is CASSFGSGNQPQHF. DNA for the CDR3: TGCGCCAGCAGCTTTGGATCGGGGAATCAGCCCCAGCATTTT.

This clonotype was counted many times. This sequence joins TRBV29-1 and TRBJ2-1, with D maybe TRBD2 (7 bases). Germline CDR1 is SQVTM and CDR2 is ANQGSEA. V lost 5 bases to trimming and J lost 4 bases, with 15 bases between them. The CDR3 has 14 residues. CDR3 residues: CSVQGGAGYNEQFF. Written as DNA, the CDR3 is TGCAGCGTTCAAGGGGGGGCGGGGTACAATGAGCAGTTCTTC.

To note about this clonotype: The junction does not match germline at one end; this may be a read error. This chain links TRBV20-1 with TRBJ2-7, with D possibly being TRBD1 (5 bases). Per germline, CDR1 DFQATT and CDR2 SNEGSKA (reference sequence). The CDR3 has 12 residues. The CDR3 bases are TGCAGCGCTAGAGACCAGGGATACGAGCAGTACTTC. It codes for CSARDQGYEQYF.

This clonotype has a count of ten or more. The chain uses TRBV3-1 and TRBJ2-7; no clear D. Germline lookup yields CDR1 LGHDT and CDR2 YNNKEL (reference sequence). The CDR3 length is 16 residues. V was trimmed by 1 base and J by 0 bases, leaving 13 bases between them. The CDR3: CASSQAQRPFSYEQYF. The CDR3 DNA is TGTGCCAGCAGCCAAGCTCAGCGACCCTTCTCCTACGAGCAGTACTTC.

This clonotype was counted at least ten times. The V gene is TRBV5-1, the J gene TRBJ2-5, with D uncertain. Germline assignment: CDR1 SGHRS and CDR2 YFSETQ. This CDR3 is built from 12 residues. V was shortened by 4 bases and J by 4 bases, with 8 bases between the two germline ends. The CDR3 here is CASSRKSETQYF. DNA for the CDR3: TGCGCCAGCAGCCGAAAATCAGAGACCCAGTACTTC.

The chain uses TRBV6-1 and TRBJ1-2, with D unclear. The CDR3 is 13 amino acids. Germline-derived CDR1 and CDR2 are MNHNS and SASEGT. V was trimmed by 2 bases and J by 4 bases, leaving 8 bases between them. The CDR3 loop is CASSETDSYGYTF. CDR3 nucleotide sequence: TGTGCCAGCAGTGAAACAGATTCCTATGGCTACACCTTC.

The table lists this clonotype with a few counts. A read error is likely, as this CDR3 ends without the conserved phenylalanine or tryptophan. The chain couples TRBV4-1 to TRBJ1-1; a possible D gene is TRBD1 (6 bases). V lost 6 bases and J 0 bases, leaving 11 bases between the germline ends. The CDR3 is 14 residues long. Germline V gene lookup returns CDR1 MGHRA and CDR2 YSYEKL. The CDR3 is CASRTQGVNTEAFL. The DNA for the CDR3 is TGCGCCAGCAGAACACAGGGAGTGAACACTGAAGCTTTCCTT.

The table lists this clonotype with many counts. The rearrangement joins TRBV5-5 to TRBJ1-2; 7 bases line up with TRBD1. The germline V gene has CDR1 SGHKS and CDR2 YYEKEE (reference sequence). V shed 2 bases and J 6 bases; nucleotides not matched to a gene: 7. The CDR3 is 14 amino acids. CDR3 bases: TGTGCCAGCAGCTTAGGAGACAGGGCGAATGGCTACACCTTC. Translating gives CASSLGDRANGYTF. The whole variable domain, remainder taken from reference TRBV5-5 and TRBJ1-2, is DAGVTQSPTHLIKTRGQQVTLRCSPISGHKSVSWYQQVLGQGPQFIFQYYEKEERGRGNFPDRFSARQFPNYSSELNVNALLLGDSALYLCASSLGDRANGYTFGSGTRLTVV.

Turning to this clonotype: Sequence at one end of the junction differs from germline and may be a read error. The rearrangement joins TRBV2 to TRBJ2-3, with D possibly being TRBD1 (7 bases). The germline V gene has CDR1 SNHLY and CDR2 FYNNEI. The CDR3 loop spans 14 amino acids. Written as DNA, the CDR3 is TGTGCCAGCAGTGGACAGGGAGGCACTGATACGCAGTATTTT. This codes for CASSGQGGTDTQYF.

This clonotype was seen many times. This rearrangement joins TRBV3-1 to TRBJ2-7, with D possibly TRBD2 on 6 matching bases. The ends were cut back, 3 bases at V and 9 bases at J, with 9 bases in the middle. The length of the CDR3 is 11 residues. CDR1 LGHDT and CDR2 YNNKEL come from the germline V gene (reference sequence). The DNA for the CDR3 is TGTGCCAGCAGCCAGGCCGGGGGGCAGTACTTC. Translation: CASSQAGGQYF.

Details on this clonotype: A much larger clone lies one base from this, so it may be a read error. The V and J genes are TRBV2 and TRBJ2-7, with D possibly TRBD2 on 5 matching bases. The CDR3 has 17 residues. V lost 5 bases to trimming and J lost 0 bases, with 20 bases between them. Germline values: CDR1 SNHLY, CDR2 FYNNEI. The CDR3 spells CASSLFAGSPSSYEQYF. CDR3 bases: TGTGCCAGCAGTTTATTCGCGGGCAGCCCAAGCTCCTACGAGCAGTACTTC.

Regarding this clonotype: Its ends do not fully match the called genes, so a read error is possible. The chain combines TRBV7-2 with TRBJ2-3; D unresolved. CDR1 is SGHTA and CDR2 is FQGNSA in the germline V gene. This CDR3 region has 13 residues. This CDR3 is CGWARASTDTQYF. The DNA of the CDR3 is TGCGGCTGGGCTAGGGCCAGCACAGATACGCAGTATTTT.

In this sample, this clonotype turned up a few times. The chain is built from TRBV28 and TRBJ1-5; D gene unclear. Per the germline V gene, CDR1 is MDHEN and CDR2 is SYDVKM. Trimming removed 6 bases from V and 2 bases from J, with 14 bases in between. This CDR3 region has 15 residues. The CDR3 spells CASSQGPLRNQPQHF. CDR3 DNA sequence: TGTGCCAGCAGCCAAGGGCCCCTGCGCAATCAGCCCCAGCATTTT.

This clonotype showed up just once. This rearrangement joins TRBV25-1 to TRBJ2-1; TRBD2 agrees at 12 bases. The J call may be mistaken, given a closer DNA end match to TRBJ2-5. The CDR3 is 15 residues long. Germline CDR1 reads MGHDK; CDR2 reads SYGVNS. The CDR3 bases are TGTGCCAGCAGTGATGTGGGACTAGCGGGAGAGACCCAGTACTTC. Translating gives CASSDVGLAGETQYF.

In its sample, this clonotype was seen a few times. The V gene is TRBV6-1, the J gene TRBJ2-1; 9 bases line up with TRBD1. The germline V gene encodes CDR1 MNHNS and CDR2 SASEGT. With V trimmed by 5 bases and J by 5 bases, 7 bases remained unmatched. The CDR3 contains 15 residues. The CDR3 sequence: CASSPGTGHHNEQFF. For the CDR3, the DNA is TGTGCCAGCAGTCCCGGGACAGGGCATCACAATGAGCAGTTCTTC.

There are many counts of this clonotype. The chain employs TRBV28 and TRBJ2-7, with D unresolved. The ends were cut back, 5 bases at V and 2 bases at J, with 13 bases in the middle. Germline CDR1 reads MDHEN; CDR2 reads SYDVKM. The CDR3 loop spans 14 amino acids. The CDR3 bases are TGTGCCAGCAGTCCGTCAGTTCTACCCTACGAGCAGTACTTC. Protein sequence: CASSPSVLPYEQYF.